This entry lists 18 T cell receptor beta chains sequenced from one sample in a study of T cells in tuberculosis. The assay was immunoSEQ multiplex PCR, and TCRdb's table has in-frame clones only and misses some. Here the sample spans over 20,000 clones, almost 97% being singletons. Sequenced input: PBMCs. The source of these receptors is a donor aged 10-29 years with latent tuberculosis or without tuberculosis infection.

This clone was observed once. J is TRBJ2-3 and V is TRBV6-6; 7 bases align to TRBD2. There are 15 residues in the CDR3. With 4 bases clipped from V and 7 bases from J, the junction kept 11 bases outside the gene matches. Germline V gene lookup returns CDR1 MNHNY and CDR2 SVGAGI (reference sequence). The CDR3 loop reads CASSLLAGPEHTQYF. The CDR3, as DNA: TGTGCCAGCAGTTTATTAGCGGGCCCGGAGCATACGCAGTATTTT.

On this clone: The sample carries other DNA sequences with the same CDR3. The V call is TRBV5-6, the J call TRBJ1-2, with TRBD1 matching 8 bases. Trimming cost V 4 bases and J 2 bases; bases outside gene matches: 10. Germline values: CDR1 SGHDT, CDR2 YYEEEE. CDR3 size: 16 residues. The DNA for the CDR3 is TGTGCCAGCAGCCCCGGACAGGGAGGGCCAAACTATGGCTACACCTTC. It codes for CASSPGQGGPNYGYTF. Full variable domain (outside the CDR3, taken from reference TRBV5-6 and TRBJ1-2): DAGVTQSPTHLIKTRGQQVTLRCSPKSGHDTVSWYQQALGQGPQFIFQYYEEEERQRGNFPDRFSGHQFPNYSSELNVNALLLGDSALYLCASSPGQGGPNYGYTFGSGTRLTVV.

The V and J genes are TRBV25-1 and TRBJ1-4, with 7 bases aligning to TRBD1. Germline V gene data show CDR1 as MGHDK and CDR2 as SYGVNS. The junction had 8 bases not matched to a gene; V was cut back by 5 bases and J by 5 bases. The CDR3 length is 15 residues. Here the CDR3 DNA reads TGTGCCAGCAGTCTACCGACAGGGAGAAATGAAAAACTGTTTTTT. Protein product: CASSLPTGRNEKLFF.

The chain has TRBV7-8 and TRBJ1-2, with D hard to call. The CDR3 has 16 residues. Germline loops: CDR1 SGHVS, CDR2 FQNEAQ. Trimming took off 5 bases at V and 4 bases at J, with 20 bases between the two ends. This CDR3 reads CASSPLSDGRFYGYTF. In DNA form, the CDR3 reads TGTGCCAGCAGCCCCCTATCCGACGGCAGGTTCTATGGCTACACCTTC.

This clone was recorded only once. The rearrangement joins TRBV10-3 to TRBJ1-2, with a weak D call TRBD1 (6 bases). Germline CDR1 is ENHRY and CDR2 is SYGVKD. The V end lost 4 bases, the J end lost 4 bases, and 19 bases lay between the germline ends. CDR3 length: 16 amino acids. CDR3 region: CAISGRGGQLSYGYTF. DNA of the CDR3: TGTGCCATCAGTGGCCGCGGGGGGCAATTGAGCTATGGCTACACCTTC.

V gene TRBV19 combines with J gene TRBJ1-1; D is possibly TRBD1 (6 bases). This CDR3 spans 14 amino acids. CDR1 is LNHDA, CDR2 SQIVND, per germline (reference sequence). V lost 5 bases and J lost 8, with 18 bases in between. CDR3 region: CASSLGHFLAEAFF. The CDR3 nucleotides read TGTGCCAGTAGTTTGGGACATTTCTTAGCCGAAGCTTTCTTT. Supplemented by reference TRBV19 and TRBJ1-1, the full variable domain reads DGGITQSPKYLFRKEGQNVTLSCEQNLNHDAMYWYRQDPGQGLRLIYYSQIVNDFQKGDIAEGYSVSREKKESFPLTVTSAQKNPTAFYLCASSLGHFLAEAFFGQGTRLTVV.

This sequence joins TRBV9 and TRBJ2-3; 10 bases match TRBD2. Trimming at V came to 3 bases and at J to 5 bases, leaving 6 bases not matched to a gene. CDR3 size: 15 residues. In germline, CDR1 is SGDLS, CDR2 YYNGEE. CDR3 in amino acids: CASSETLAGIDTQYF. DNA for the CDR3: TGTGCCAGCAGCGAAACACTAGCGGGGATAGATACGCAGTATTTT.

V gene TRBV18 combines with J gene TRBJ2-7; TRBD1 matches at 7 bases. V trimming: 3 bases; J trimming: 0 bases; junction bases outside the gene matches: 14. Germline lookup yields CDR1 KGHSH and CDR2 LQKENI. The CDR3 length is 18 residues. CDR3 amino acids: CASSPRGSGQGVSYEQYF. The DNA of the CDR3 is TGTGCCAGCTCACCGAGGGGTTCGGGGCAGGGGGTCTCCTACGAGCAGTACTTC.

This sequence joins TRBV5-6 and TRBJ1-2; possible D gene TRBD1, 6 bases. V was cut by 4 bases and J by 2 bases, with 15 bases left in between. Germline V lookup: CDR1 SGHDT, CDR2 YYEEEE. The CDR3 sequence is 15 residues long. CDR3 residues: CASSPTGQTNYGYTF. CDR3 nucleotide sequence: TGTGCCAGCAGCCCGACAGGACAGACGAACTATGGCTACACCTTC.

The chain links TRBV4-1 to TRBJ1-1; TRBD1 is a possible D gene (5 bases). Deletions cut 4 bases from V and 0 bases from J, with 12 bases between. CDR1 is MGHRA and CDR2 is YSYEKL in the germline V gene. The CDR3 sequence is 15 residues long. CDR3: CASSRGREVNTEAFF. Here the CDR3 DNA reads TGCGCCAGCAGCCGGGGCAGGGAGGTGAACACTGAAGCTTTCTTT.

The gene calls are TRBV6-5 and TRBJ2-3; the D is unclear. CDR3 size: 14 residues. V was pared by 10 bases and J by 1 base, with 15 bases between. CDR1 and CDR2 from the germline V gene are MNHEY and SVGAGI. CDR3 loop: CATKSPGRTDTQYF. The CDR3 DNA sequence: TGTGCCACCAAGTCCCCAGGCCGCACAGATACGCAGTATTTT.

This CDR3 reads CASSAAGGIYEQYF. CDR3 DNA sequence: TGTGCCAGCAGTGCGGCAGGGGGCATTTACGAGCAGTACTTC. This chain connects TRBV2 to TRBJ2-7; 8 bases are a match to TRBD1. The germline gives CDR1 SNHLY, CDR2 FYNNEI. CDR3 length: 14 residues. Unmatched junction bases numbered 6, after V lost 4 bases and J lost 4 bases.

The CDR3 DNA reads as TGTGCCAGTAGTATGCTAGCGGGAGGCTACGAGCAGTACTTC. Its protein product is CASSMLAGGYEQYF. The J gene is TRBJ2-7, the V gene TRBV19, with 11 nucleotides matching TRBD2. After removal of 3 bases from V and 3 bases from J, the junction contained 1 base not matched to a gene. The CDR3 extends over 14 amino acids. CDR1 LNHDA and CDR2 SQIVND come from the germline V gene (reference sequence).

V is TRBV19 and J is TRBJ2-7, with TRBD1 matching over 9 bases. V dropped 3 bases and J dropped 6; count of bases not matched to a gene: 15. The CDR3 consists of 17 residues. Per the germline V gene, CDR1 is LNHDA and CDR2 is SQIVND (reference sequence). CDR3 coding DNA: TGTGCCAGTAGTATTTCGGGACAGGGAAGTGGTTTTTTCGAGCAGTACTTC. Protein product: CASSISGQGSGFFEQYF. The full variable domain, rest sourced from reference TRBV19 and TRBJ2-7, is DGGITQSPKYLFRKEGQNVTLSCEQNLNHDAMYWYRQDPGQGLRLIYYSQIVNDFQKGDIAEGYSVSREKKESFPLTVTSAQKNPTAFYLCASSISGQGSGFFEQYFGPGTRLTVT.

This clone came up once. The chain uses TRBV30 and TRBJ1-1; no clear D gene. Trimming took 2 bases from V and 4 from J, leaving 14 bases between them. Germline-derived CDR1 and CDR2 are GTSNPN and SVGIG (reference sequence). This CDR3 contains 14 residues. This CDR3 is CAWSSREVFTEAFF. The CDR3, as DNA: TGTGCCTGGAGTTCACGGGAGGTGTTCACTGAAGCTTTCTTT.

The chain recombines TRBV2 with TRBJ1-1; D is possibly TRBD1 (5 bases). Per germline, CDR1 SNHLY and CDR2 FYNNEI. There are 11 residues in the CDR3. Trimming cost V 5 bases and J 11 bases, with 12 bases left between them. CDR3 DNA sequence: TGTGCCAGCAGTTTGACAGTTACGGCTTTCTTT. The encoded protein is CASSLTVTAFF. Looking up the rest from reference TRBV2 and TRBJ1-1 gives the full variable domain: EPEVTQTPSHQVTQMGQEVILRCVPISNHLYFYWYRQILGQKVEFLVSFYNNEISEKSEIFDDQFSVERPDGSNFTLKIRSTKLEDSAMYFCASSLTVTAFFGQGTRLTVV.

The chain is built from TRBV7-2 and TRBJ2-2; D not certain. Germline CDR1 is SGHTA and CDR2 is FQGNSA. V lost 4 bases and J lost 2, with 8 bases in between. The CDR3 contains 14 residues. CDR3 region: CASSYHRNTGELFF. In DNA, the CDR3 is TGTGCCAGCAGCTACCACAGAAACACCGGGGAGCTGTTTTTT.

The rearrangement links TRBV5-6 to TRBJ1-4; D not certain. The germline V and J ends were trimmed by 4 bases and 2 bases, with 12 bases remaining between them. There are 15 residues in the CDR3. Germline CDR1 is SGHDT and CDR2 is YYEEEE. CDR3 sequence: CASSITAYTNEKLFF. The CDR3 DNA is TGTGCCAGCAGCATCACAGCATATACTAATGAAAAACTGTTTTTT. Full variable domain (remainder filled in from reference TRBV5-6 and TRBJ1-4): DAGVTQSPTHLIKTRGQQVTLRCSPKSGHDTVSWYQQALGQGPQFIFQYYEEEERQRGNFPDRFSGHQFPNYSSELNVNALLLGDSALYLCASSITAYTNEKLFFGSGTQLSVL.